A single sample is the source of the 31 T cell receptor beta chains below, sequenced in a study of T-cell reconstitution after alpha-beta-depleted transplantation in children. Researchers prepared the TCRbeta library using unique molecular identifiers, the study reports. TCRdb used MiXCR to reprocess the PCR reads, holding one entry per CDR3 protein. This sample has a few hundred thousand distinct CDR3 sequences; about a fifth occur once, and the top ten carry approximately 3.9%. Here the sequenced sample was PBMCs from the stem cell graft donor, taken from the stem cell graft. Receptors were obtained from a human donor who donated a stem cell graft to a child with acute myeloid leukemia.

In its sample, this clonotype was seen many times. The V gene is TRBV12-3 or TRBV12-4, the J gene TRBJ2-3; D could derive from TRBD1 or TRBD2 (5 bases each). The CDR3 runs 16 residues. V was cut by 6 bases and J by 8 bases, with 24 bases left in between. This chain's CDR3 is CASRPPRGPAHATQYF. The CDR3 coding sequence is TGTGCCAGCAGACCCCCCCGGGGCCCTGCACATGCTACGCAGTATTTT.

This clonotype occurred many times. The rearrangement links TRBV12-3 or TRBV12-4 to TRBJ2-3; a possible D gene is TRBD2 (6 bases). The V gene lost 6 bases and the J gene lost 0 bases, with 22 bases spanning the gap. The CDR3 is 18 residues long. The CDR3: CASRRTREVRPSTDTQYF. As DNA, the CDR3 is TGTGCCAGCAGACGAACTAGGGAGGTCCGACCTAGCACAGATACGCAGTATTTT.

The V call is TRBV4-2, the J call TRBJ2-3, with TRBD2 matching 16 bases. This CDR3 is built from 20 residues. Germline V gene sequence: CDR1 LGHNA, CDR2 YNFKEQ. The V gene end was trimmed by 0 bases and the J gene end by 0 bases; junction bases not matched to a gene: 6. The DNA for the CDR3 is TGTGCCAGCAGCCAAGATTACGGGACTAGCGGGAGGGGGAGCACAGATACGCAGTATTTT. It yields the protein CASSQDYGTSGRGSTDTQYF.

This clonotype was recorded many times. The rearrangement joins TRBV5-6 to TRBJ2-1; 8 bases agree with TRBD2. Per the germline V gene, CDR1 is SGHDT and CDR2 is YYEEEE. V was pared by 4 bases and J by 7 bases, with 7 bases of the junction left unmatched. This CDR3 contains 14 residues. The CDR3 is CASSVPGLGNEQFF. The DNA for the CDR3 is TGTGCCAGCAGCGTACCGGGACTAGGGAATGAGCAGTTCTTC.

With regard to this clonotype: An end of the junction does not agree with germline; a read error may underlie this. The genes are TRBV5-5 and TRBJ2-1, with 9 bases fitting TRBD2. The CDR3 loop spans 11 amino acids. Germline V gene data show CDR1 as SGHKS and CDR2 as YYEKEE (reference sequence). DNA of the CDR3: TGTGCCAGCAGCTTGGGGACTAGCGAGATCTTC. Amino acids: CASSLGTSEIF.

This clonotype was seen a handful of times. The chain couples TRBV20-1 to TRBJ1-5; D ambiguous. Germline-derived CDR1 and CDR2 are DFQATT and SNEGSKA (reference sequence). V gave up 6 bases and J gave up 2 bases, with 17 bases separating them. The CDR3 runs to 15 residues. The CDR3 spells CSAATGTWGNQPQHF. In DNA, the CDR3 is TGCAGTGCCGCGACGGGTACATGGGGCAATCAGCCCCAGCATTTT.

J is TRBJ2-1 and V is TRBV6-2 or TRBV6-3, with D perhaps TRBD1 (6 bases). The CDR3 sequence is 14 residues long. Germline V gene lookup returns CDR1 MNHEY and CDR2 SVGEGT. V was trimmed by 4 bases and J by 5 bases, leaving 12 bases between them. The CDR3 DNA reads TGTGCCAGCAGTTGGACAGAAATGGACAATGAGCAGTTCTTC. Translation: CASSWTEMDNEQFF.

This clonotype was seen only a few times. DNA of the CDR3: TGTGCCATCAGTGTGGGAGAAACGGACTATGGCTACACCTTC. It codes for CAISVGETDYGYTF. The chain recombines TRBV10-3 with TRBJ1-2; unclear D gene. The V gene's germline CDR1 is ENHRY and CDR2 SYGVKD. CDR3 length: 14 residues. The V end was cut by 4 bases, the J end by 3 bases, with 12 bases between.

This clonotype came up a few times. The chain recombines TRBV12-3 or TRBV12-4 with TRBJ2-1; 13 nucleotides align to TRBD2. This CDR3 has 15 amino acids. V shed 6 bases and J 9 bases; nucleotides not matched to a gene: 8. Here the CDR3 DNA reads TGTGCCAGCAGACCCGGACTAGCGGGAGCCCTTGAGCAGTTCTTC. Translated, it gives CASRPGLAGALEQFF.

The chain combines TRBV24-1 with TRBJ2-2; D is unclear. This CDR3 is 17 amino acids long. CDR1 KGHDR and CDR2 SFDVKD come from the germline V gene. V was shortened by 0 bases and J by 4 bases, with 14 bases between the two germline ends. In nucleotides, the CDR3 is TGTGCCACCAGTGATTTGCTTCCCACGCGAGGCACCGGGGAGCTGTTTTTT. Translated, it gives CATSDLLPTRGTGELFF.

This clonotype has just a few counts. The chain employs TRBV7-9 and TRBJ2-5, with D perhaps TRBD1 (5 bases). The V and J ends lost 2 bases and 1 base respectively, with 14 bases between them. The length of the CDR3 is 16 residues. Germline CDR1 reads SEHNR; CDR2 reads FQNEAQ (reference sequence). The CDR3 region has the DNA TGTGCCAGCAGCTTACAGGGATTTCCCAGCCAAGAGACCCAGTACTTC. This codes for CASSLQGFPSQETQYF.

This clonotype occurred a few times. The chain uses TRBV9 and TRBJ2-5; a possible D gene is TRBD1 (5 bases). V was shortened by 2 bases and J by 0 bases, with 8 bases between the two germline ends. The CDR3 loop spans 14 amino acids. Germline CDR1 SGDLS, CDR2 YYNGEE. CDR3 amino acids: CASSVTGYQETQYF. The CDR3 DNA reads TGTGCCAGCAGCGTCACAGGTTACCAAGAGACCCAGTACTTC. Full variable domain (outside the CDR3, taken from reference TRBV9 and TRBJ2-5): DSGVTQTPKHLITATGQRVTLRCSPRSGDLSVYWYQQSLDQGLQFLIQYYNGEERAKGNILERFSAQQFPDLHSELNLSSLELGDSALYFCASSVTGYQETQYFGPGTRLLVL.

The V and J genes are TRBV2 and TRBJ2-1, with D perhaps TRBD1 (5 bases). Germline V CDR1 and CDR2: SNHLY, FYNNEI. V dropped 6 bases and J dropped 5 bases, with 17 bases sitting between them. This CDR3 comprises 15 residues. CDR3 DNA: TGTGCCAGCAGCATGAAGGGGTTAATTCACAATGAGCAGTTCTTC. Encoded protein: CASSMKGLIHNEQFF. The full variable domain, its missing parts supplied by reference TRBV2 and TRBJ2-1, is EPEVTQTPSHQVTQMGQEVILRCVPISNHLYFYWYRQILGQKVEFLVSFYNNEISEKSEIFDDQFSVERPDGSNFTLKIRSTKLEDSAMYFCASSMKGLIHNEQFFGPGTRLTVL.

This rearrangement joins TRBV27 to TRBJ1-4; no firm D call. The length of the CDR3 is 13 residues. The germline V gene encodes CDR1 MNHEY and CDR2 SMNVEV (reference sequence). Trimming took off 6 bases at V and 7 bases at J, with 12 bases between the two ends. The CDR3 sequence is CASSPIRSEKLFF. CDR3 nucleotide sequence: TGTGCCAGCAGCCCGATTCGGAGTGAAAAACTGTTTTTT.

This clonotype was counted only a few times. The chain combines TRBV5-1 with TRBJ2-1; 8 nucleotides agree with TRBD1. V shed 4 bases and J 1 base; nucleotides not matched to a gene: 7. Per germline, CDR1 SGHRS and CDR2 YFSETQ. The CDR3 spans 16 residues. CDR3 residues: CASSLRTGTSYNEQFF. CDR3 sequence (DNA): TGCGCCAGCAGCCTCCGGACAGGGACATCCTACAATGAGCAGTTCTTC.

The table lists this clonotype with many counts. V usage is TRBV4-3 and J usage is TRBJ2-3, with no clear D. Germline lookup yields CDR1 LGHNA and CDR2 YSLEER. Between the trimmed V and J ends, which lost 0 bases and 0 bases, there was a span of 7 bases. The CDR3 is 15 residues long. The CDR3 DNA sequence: TGCGCCAGCAGCCAAGACGTGGGAAGCACAGATACGCAGTATTTT. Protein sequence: CASSQDVGSTDTQYF.

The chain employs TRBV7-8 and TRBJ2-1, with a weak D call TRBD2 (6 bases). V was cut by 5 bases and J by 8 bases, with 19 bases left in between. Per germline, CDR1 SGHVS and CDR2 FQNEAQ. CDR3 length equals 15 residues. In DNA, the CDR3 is TGTGCCAGCAGCGGAGGGGCCCCTGGGGCCCATGAGCAGTTCTTC. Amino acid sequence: CASSGGAPGAHEQFF.

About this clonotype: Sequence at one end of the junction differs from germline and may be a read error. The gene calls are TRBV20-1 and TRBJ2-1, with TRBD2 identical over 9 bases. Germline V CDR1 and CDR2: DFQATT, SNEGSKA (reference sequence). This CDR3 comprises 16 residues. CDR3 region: CCARDRAGGSYNEQFF. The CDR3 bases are TGCTGTGCTAGAGATCGTGCGGGGGGGTCCTACAATGAGCAGTTCTTC.

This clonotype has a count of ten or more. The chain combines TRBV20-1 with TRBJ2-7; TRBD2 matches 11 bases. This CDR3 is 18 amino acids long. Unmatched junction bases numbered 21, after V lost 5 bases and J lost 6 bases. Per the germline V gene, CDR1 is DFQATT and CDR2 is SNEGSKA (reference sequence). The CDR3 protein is CSAGPPGTSGSLFIEQYF. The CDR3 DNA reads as TGCAGTGCTGGTCCCCCCGGGACTAGCGGATCTCTATTTATCGAGCAGTACTTC.

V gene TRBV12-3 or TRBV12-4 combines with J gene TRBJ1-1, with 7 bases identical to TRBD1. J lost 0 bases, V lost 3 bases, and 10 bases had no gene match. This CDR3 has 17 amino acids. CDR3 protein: CASSLTDRPYLNTEAFF. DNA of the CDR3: TGTGCCAGCAGTTTGACGGACAGGCCCTATCTGAACACTGAAGCTTTCTTT.

The CDR3 DNA reads as TGTGCCAGCAGCACACGCCCAAGGGGACAATACGCGAACACCGGGGAGCTGTTTTTT. Translation gives CASSTRPRGQYANTGELFF. This sequence joins TRBV11-2 and TRBJ2-2, with TRBD1 as a possible D gene (6 bases). Per germline, CDR1 SGHAT and CDR2 FQNNGV. The CDR3 runs to 19 residues. Deletions cut 5 bases from V and 0 bases from J, with 22 bases between.

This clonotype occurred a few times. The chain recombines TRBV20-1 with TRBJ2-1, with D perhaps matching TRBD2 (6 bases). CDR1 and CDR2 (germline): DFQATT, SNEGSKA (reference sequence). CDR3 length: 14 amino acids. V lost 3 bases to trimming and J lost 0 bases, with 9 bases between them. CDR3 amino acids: CSASAGRSYNEQFF. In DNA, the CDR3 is TGCAGTGCTAGCGCGGGACGCTCCTACAATGAGCAGTTCTTC.

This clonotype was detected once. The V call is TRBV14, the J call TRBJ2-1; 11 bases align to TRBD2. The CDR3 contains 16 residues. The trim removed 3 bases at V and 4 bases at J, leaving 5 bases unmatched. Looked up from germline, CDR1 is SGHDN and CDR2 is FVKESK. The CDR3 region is CASSHGTSGAYNEQFF. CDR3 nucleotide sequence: TGTGCCAGCAGCCACGGGACTAGCGGAGCGTACAATGAGCAGTTCTTC.

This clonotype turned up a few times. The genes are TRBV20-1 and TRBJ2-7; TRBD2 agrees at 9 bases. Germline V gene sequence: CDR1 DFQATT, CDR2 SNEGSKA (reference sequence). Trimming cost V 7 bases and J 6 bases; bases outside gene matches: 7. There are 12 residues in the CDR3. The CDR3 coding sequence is TGCAGTGGGAAAGCGGGAGGCTTCGAGCAGTACTTC. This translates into CSGKAGGFEQYF.

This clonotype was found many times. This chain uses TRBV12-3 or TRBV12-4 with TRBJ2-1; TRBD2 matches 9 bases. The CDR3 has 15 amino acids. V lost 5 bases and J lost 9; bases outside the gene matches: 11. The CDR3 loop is CASSELAGPEFEQFF. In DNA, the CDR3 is TGTGCCAGCAGTGAACTAGCGGGTCCCGAATTTGAGCAGTTCTTC.

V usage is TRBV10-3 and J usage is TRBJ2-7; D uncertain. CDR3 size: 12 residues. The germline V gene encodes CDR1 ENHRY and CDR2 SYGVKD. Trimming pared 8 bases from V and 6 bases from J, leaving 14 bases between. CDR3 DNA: TGTGCCATCCAAGAAGCATCAGGCGAGCAGTACTTC. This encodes CAIQEASGEQYF.

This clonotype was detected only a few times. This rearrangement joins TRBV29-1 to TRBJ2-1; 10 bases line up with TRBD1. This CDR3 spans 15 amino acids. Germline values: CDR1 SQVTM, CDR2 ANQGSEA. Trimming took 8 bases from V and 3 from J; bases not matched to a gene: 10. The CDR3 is CSMRGGTGDYNEQFF. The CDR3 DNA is TGCAGCATGCGTGGTGGGACAGGGGACTACAATGAGCAGTTCTTC.

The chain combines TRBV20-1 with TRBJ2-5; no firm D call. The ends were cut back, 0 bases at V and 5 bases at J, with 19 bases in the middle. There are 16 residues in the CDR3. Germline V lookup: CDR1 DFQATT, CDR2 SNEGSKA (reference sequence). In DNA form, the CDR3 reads TGCAGTGCTAGAGATGGGTTAGCTCCTCTTAAGGAGACCCAGTACTTC. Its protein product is CSARDGLAPLKETQYF.

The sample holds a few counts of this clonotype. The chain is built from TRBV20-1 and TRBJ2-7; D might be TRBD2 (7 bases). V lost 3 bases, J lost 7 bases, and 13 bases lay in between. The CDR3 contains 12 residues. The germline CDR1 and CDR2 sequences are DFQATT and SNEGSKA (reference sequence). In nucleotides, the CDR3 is TGCAGTGCTAGTCGGGGGGCAGGGGAGCAGTACTTC. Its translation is CSASRGAGEQYF.

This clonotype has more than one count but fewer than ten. CDR3 protein: CASSRGSGSNVYNEQFF. DNA for the CDR3: TGCGCCAGCAGCAGAGGTAGCGGGAGTAATGTATACAATGAGCAGTTCTTC. This chain links TRBV5-1 with TRBJ2-1; 9 positions match TRBD2. This CDR3 contains 17 residues. J lost 4 bases, V lost 4 bases, and 12 bases had no gene match. CDR1 and CDR2 from the germline V gene are SGHRS and YFSETQ.

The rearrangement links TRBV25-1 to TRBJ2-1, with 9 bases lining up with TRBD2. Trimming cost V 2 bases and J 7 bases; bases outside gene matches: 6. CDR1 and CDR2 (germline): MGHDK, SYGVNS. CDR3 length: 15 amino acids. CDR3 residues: CASSERGRAWNEQFF. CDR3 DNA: TGTGCCAGCAGTGAACGCGGGAGGGCCTGGAATGAGCAGTTCTTC.